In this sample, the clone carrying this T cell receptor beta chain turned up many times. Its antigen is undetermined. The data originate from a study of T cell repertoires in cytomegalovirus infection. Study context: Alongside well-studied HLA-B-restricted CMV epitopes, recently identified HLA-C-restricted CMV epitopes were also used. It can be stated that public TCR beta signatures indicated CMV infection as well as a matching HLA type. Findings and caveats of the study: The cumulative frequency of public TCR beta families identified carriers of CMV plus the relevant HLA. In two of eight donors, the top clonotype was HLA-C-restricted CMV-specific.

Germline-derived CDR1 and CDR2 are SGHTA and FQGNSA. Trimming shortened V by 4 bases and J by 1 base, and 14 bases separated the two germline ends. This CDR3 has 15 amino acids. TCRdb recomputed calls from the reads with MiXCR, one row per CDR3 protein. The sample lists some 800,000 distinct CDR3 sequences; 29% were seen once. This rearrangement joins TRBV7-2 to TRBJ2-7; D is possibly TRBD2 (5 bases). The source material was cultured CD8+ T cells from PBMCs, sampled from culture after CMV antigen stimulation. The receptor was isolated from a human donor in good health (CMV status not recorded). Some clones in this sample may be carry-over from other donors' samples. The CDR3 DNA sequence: TGTGCCAGCAGCTCCTCATGGACTGTTTCCTACGAGCAGTACTTC. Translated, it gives CASSSSWTVSYEQYF.